This passage covers 2 T cell receptor beta chains from one sample sequenced in a study of response to subunit inactivated influenza vaccine. In TCRdb, the RT-PCR reads were re-called with MiXCR into one record per CDR3 protein. The sample comprises roughly 700,000 distinct CDR3 sequences, more than 11% of which are singletons, and around 6.5% rests with the top ten. Specimen: PBMCs from blood, collected 14 to 15 days before vaccination. These receptors were obtained from a man over 45 who received an inactivated influenza vaccine.

This clonotype showed up just a few times. The V call is TRBV4-3, the J call TRBJ2-2; 10 bases are a match to TRBD1. V was pared by 2 bases and J by 5 bases, with 8 bases of the junction left unmatched. This CDR3 is built from 17 residues. The germline V gene encodes CDR1 LGHNA and CDR2 YSLEER. The CDR3 spells CASSQPTGTGVTGELFF. The CDR3 coding sequence is TGCGCCAGCAGCCAACCTACCGGGACAGGGGTTACCGGGGAGCTGTTTTTT.

The chain joins TRBV20-1 to TRBJ2-7, with D perhaps matching TRBD2 (7 bases). Trimming cost V 3 bases and J 3 bases, with 12 bases left between them. The CDR3 is 13 residues long. CDR1 is DFQATT and CDR2 is SNEGSKA in the germline V gene (reference sequence). In DNA form, the CDR3 reads TGCAGTGCTAGTGGGGGGGCTGGCTACGAGCAGTACTTC. This encodes CSASGGAGYEQYF.